A selection of T cell receptor beta chains follows, all from one sample in a study of cytomegalovirus exposure and HLA in healthy donors. Assay: immunoSEQ multiplex PCR; the TCRdb copy retains only in-frame clones and omits some. The sample consists of over 200,000 clones, 85% of them appearing once. The sequencing input was PBMCs. The receptors here all came from a human donor in good health. CDR3s include the opening cysteine and the closing phenylalanine or tryptophan. A D gene is named only where the DNA matches it firmly. The size entry is marked missing in some rows and otherwise reads once, few, many or a size class.

V	D	J	size	CDR3	DNA
TRBV4-2	TRBD2	TRBJ2-7	-	CASSLGTSGNEQYF	TGTGCCAGCAGCCTAGGGACTAGCGGGAACGAGCAGTACTTC
TRBV4-2	TRBD2	TRBJ2-7	-	CASSHPGLAGEQYF	TGTGCCAGCAGCCACCCGGGACTAGCAGGGGAGCAGTACTTC
TRBV25-1	TRBD1	TRBJ2-5	-	CASSVTGTGSLTQYF	TGTGCCAGCAGTGTCACCGGGACAGGGAGTTTGACCCAGTACTTC
TRBV7-2	TRBD2	TRBJ2-3	-	CASRHDPGLVTDTQYF	TGTGCCAGCAGGCACGATCCGGGACTAGTCACAGATACGCAGTATTTT
TRBV4-3	TRBD2	TRBJ2-5	-	CASSQIRTSGMYQETQYF	TGCGCCAGCAGCCAAATCAGGACTAGCGGGATGTACCAAGAGACCCAGTACTTC
TRBV7-9	TRBD1	TRBJ2-6	-	CASSTSKGGNGANVLTF	TGTGCCAGCAGCACGTCGAAAGGGGGCAACGGGGCCAACGTCCTGACTTTC
TRBV7-8	-	TRBJ2-6	once	CASSLAGSSGANVLTF	TGTGCCAGCAGCTTAGCTGGCAGCTCTGGGGCCAACGTCCTGACTTTC
TRBV7-2	TRBD1	TRBJ1-2	-	CASSTDDRGHGYTF	TGTGCCAGCAGCACCGACGACAGGGGGCACGGCTACACCTTC
TRBV4-3	-	TRBJ2-7	once	CASSQERDTTYEQYF	TGCGCCAGCAGCCAAGAACGGGACACAACTTACGAGCAGTACTTC
TRBV5-5	-	TRBJ2-3	-	CASSLYYTEPQYF	TGTGCCAGCAGCTTGTATTACACGGAGCCCCAGTATTTT
TRBV6-1	TRBD2	TRBJ2-7	-	CASSGLAGAGEQYF	TGTGCCAGCAGTGGACTAGCGGGAGCCGGCGAGCAGTACTTC
TRBV14	TRBD1	TRBJ1-1	-	CASSPDRGRRLNTEAFF	TGTGCCAGCAGCCCGGACAGGGGGCGCCGTCTTAACACTGAAGCTTTCTTT
TRBV19	-	TRBJ2-3	-	CASTPRHKKDTDTQYF	TGTGCCAGTACCCCCAGACACAAAAAGGACACAGATACGCAGTATTTT
TRBV5-1	TRBD1	TRBJ2-7	-	CASSLGQTGGLHEQYF	TGCGCCAGCAGCTTGGGCCAGACAGGGGGTCTCCACGAGCAGTACTTC
TRBV4-1	TRBD2	TRBJ2-1	-	CASSQGTSAYNEQFF	TGCGCCAGCAGCCAAGGGACTAGCGCTTACAATGAGCAGTTCTTC
TRBV19	-	TRBJ1-1	-	CASSLTGISTEAFF	TGTGCCAGTAGTCTTACAGGGATCTCCACTGAAGCTTTCTTT
TRBV6-5	TRBD1	TRBJ2-2	-	CASRTGRNTGELFF	TGTGCCAGCAGGACAGGGAGGAACACCGGGGAGCTGTTTTTT
TRBV5-8	TRBD2	TRBJ2-5	-	CASSPGPGGQETQYF	TGTGCCAGCAGCCCAGGCCCGGGAGGGCAAGAGACCCAGTACTTC
TRBV4-2	TRBD1	TRBJ2-7	-	CASSQGTGGSYEQYF	TGTGCCAGCAGCCAAGGGACAGGGGGCTCCTACGAGCAGTACTTC
TRBV20-1	-	TRBJ1-1	-	CSAQEQGKAFF	TGCAGTGCTCAAGAGCAGGGGAAAGCTTTCTTT
TRBV14	-	TRBJ2-3	-	CASSQAGNTDTQYF	TGTGCCAGCAGCCAAGCGGGGAACACAGATACGCAGTATTTT
TRBV19	-	TRBJ2-3	-	CASSMVRGSTDTQYF	TGTGCCAGTAGTATGGTCAGGGGCAGCACAGATACGCAGTATTTT
TRBV6-5	TRBD2	TRBJ2-5	few	CASSYGLAGGRETQYF	TGTGCCAGCAGTTACGGTCTAGCGGGAGGGAGGGAGACCCAGTACTTC